These 21 T cell receptor beta chains share one sample of origin, sequenced in a study of early T cells in non-severe SARS-CoV-2 infection (dated by TCRdb to the early 2020s). Libraries were constructed by 5' RACE. Sequenced using a NextSeq 500. TCRdb passed the public sequencing reads through fastp at Q25 and MiXCR, retaining productive beta sequences. Duplicate CDR3 protein sequences are folded into a single record with the most common DNA and genes. The sample data list tens of thousands of distinct CDR3 sequences, and less than 6% of these were observed just once. Jointly, the top ten make up approximately 5.3% of the sample. This material consisted of whole blood, taken at baseline. Receptor source: an adult who was a healthcare worker with PCR-confirmed SARS-CoV-2 infection or an uninfected control (not recorded which).

This clonotype was detected many times. The chain combines TRBV7-9 with TRBJ1-6; TRBD1 is a possible D gene (6 bases). The germline gives CDR1 SEHNR, CDR2 FQNEAQ (reference sequence). The CDR3 runs 16 residues. V shed 3 bases and J shed 9 bases, with 18 bases lying between them. The CDR3 sequence: CASSFGQSGLGSPLHF. For the CDR3, the DNA is TGTGCCAGCAGCTTCGGACAGAGTGGATTAGGTTCACCCCTCCACTTT. Complete variable domain (other parts from reference TRBV7-9 and TRBJ1-6): DTGVSQNPRHKITKRGQNVTFRCDPISEHNRLYWYRQTLGQGPEFLTYFQNEAQLEKSRLLSDRFSAERPKGSFSTLEIQRTEQGDSAMYLCASSFGQSGLGSPLHFGNGTRLTVT.

Many counts were recorded for this clonotype. CDR3 bases: TGTGCCAGCCGGGGGGTCTGGAATTCACCCCTCCACTTT. It encodes CASRGVWNSPLHF. J is TRBJ1-6 and V is TRBV19; tentative D call: TRBD1 (5 bases). The CDR3 totals 13 residues. The germline V gene has CDR1 LNHDA and CDR2 SQIVND (reference sequence). The germline V and J ends were trimmed by 9 bases and 7 bases, with 13 bases remaining between them. Looking up the rest from reference TRBV19 and TRBJ1-6 gives the full variable domain: DGGITQSPKYLFRKEGQNVTLSCEQNLNHDAMYWYRQDPGQGLRLIYYSQIVNDFQKGDIAEGYSVSREKKESFPLTVTSAQKNPTAFYLCASRGVWNSPLHFGNGTRLTVT.

This clonotype was seen a few times. This chain connects TRBV3-1 to TRBJ2-7, with 8 bases identical to TRBD1. CDR3 size: 16 residues. In germline, CDR1 is LGHDT, CDR2 YNNKEL (reference sequence). With 5 bases clipped from V and 2 bases from J, the junction kept 11 bases outside the gene matches. CDR3 amino acids: CASSSKGLQGAYEQYF. As DNA, the CDR3 is TGTGCCAGCAGCTCCAAGGGGCTACAGGGGGCCTACGAGCAGTACTTC.

The sample holds many counts of this clonotype. This chain links TRBV29-1 with TRBJ1-2; TRBD1 might be the D (6 bases). Germline loops: CDR1 SQVTM, CDR2 ANQGSEA. There are 12 residues in the CDR3. V lost 7 bases and J lost 8, with 17 bases in between. The CDR3 DNA reads as TGCAGCGCTAGAGCCTCCGGGGGCGGCTACACCTTC. Translated: CSARASGGGYTF.

This clonotype was detected ten times or more. The chain combines TRBV20-1 with TRBJ2-3; no reliable D call. CDR3 size: 15 residues. CDR1 is DFQATT and CDR2 is SNEGSKA in the germline V gene (reference sequence). V lost 5 bases and J 0 bases, leaving 15 bases between the germline ends. CDR3 amino acids: CSARPAGSSTDTQYF. In nucleotides, the CDR3 is TGCAGTGCTCGGCCTGCCGGATCTAGCACAGATACGCAGTATTTT.

On this clonotype: A junction end diverges from the germline sequence, so it may reflect a read error. The chain joins TRBV2 to TRBJ1-3; D uncertain. This CDR3 comprises 13 residues. Germline values: CDR1 SNHLY, CDR2 FYNNEI. CDR3 protein: CTSTVSSGNTIYF. In nucleotides, the CDR3 is TGTACCAGCACCGTAAGCTCTGGAAACACCATATATTTT.

This rearrangement joins TRBV7-2 to TRBJ2-3; the D gene is possibly TRBD1 (5 bases). V was cut by 2 bases and J by 1 base, with 7 bases left in between. In germline, CDR1 is SGHTA, CDR2 FQGNSA. The CDR3 totals 14 residues. The CDR3 coding sequence is TGTGCCAGCAGCTTATCACAGGGCACAGATACGCAGTATTTT. Translation gives CASSLSQGTDTQYF. Drawing the rest from reference TRBV7-2 and TRBJ2-3, the complete variable domain is GAGVSQSPSNKVTEKGKDVELRCDPISGHTALYWYRQSLGQGLEFLIYFQGNSAPDKSGLPSDRFSAERTGGSVSTLTIQRTQQEDSAVYLCASSLSQGTDTQYFGPGTRLTVL.

V gene TRBV6-6 combines with J gene TRBJ2-5, with TRBD2 matching 9 bases. The germline V gene has CDR1 MNHNY and CDR2 SVGAGI (reference sequence). The CDR3 runs 15 residues. The trim removed 5 bases at V and 4 bases at J, leaving 8 bases unmatched. CDR3 region: CASSPRGGALETQYF. Here the CDR3 DNA reads TGTGCCAGCAGTCCGCGCGGGGGGGCCTTAGAGACCCAGTACTTC.

This clonotype was counted at least ten times. V gene TRBV30 combines with J gene TRBJ1-1; D remains unclear. Germline V gene sequence: CDR1 GTSNPN, CDR2 SVGIG (reference sequence). CDR3 length: 13 amino acids. V lost 3 bases to trimming and J lost 2 bases, with 10 bases between them. CDR3 sequence reads: CAWRLVINTEAFF. The DNA of the CDR3 is TGTGCCTGGAGGCTAGTTATTAACACTGAAGCTTTCTTT.

This clonotype showed up just a few times. The chain couples TRBV4-2 to TRBJ2-1; D is perhaps TRBD1 or TRBD2 (5 bases each). CDR1 is LGHNA and CDR2 is YNFKEQ in the germline V gene. The germline V and J ends were trimmed by 2 bases and 4 bases, with 12 bases remaining between them. This CDR3 region has 15 residues. CDR3 amino acids: CASSQMGPGYNEQFF. As DNA, the CDR3 is TGTGCCAGCAGCCAAATGGGACCAGGTTACAATGAGCAGTTCTTC.

This clonotype was counted many times. The gene calls are TRBV7-6 and TRBJ2-1; 10 positions match TRBD2. Per the germline V gene, CDR1 is SGHVS and CDR2 is FNYEAQ. The ends lost 1 base at V and 0 bases at J; junction bases unmatched: 9. The CDR3 has 19 residues. The CDR3 sequence is CASSLDSTSGLSSYNEQFF. DNA of the CDR3: TGTGCCAGCAGCTTAGATTCGACTAGCGGGTTGAGCTCCTACAATGAGCAGTTCTTC.

This clonotype was recorded a few times. The V gene is TRBV29-1, the J gene TRBJ1-3, with D unresolved. Deletions cut 4 bases from V and 0 bases from J, with 7 bases between. This CDR3 has 13 residues. CDR1 is SQVTM, CDR2 ANQGSEA, per germline. In DNA, the CDR3 is TGCAGCGTTGCTGGATTCTCTGGAAACACCATATATTTT. It is translated as CSVAGFSGNTIYF.

The sample holds a few counts of this clonotype. The gene calls are TRBV4-1 and TRBJ2-6; TRBD2 matches 7 bases. Trimming removed 1 base from V and 2 bases from J; junction bases left unmatched: 5. In germline, CDR1 is MGHRA, CDR2 YSYEKL. This CDR3 spans 17 amino acids. The CDR3 sequence: CASSQALRGAGANVLTF. In DNA, the CDR3 is TGCGCCAGCAGCCAAGCCCTTCGGGGGGCTGGGGCCAACGTCCTGACTTTC.

Many counts were recorded for this clonotype. The gene calls are TRBV5-8 and TRBJ2-1, with 7 bases matching TRBD1. Trimming cost V 3 bases and J 9 bases; bases outside gene matches: 9. CDR3 length equals 14 residues. Germline-derived CDR1 and CDR2 are SGHTS and YDEGEE. CDR3 protein: CASSSYRQGAEQFF. In nucleotides, the CDR3 is TGTGCCAGCAGCTCCTACCGACAGGGCGCTGAGCAGTTCTTC.

This clonotype was observed a handful of times. The V and J genes are TRBV6-2 or TRBV6-3 and TRBJ1-2, with D perhaps matching TRBD1 (5 bases). The CDR3 is 13 amino acids. Germline V gene sequence: CDR1 MNHEY, CDR2 SVGEGT. V was pared by 7 bases and J by 2 bases, with 11 bases between. DNA of the CDR3: TGTGCCAGCACAGGGAGCAGGAACTATGGCTACACCTTC. Translating it yields CASTGSRNYGYTF.

The sample holds many counts of this clonotype. The J gene is TRBJ1-2, the V gene TRBV5-5; D gene unclear. CDR3 length equals 13 residues. The V gene lost 0 bases and the J gene lost 4 bases, with 7 bases spanning the gap. Germline V lookup: CDR1 SGHKS, CDR2 YYEKEE (reference sequence). CDR3 in DNA: TGTGCCAGCAGCTTGGTACCGCTCTATGGCTACACCTTC. Its protein product is CASSLVPLYGYTF. Full variable domain (remainder filled in from reference TRBV5-5 and TRBJ1-2): DAGVTQSPTHLIKTRGQQVTLRCSPISGHKSVSWYQQVLGQGPQFIFQYYEKEERGRGNFPDRFSARQFPNYSSELNVNALLLGDSALYLCASSLVPLYGYTFGSGTRLTVV.

Many counts were recorded for this clonotype. V gene TRBV19 combines with J gene TRBJ2-4, with D possibly TRBD2 on 5 matching bases. The length of the CDR3 is 17 residues. CDR1 LNHDA and CDR2 SQIVND come from the germline V gene (reference sequence). V dropped 5 bases and J dropped 3 bases, with 20 bases sitting between them. The CDR3, as DNA: TGTGCCAGTAGTCCCGCGAGGGTCCTAAGGGTCAAAAACATTCAGTACTTC. Protein: CASSPARVLRVKNIQYF.

Ten or more counts support this clonotype. The chain combines TRBV6-1 with TRBJ2-4; D is unclear. The CDR3 is 14 amino acids. Trimming removed 2 bases at V and 6 bases at J, with 11 bases between. Germline CDR1 MNHNS, CDR2 SASEGT. The CDR3 is CASSEKWDLNIQYF. CDR3 DNA: TGTGCCAGCAGTGAAAAATGGGATCTAAACATTCAGTACTTC.

In this sample, this clonotype turned up a few times. V usage is TRBV24-1 and J usage is TRBJ2-6, with TRBD1 as a possible D gene (6 bases). From germline, CDR1 is KGHDR and CDR2 SFDVKD. This CDR3 region has 15 residues. V lost 9 bases to trimming and J lost 0 bases, with 11 bases between them. CDR3 protein: CATATGLSGANVLTF. CDR3 DNA sequence: TGTGCCACCGCGACAGGTCTCTCTGGGGCCAACGTCCTGACTTTC.

Ten or more counts support this clonotype. V is TRBV7-2 and J is TRBJ2-5, with D possibly TRBD2 on 6 matching bases. Trimming removed 2 bases from V and 4 bases from J, with 11 bases in between. The CDR3 spans 14 residues. Germline lookup yields CDR1 SGHTA and CDR2 FQGNSA. The CDR3 spells CASSLRGGAETQYF. Here the CDR3 DNA reads TGTGCCAGCAGCTTACGAGGAGGGGCAGAGACCCAGTACTTC.

This clonotype was seen repeatedly, ten times or more. J is TRBJ2-7 and V is TRBV18, with TRBD1 matching 7 bases. V lost 4 bases to trimming and J lost 1 base; unmatched junction nucleotides: 7. CDR1 and CDR2 from the germline V gene are KGHSH and LQKENI. The CDR3 is 15 residues long. CDR3 sequence reads: CASSLTADRSYEQYF. CDR3 DNA: TGTGCCAGCTCACTCACAGCGGACAGGTCCTACGAGCAGTACTTC.